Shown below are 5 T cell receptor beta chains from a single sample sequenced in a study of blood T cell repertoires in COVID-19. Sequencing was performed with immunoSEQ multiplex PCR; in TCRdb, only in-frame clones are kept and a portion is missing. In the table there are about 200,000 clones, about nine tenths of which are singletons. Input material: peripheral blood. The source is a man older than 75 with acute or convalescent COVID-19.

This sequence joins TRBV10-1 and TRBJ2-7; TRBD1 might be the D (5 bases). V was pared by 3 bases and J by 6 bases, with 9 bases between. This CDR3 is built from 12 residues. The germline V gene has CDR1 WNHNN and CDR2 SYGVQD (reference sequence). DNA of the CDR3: TGCGCCAGCAGTGAATCAGGGTCCGAGCAGTACGTC. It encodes CASSESGSEQYV.

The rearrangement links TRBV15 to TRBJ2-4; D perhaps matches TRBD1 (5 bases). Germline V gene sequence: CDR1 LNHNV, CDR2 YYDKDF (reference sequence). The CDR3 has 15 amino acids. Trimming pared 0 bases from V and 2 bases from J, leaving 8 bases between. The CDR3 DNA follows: TGTGCCACCAGCAGAGATCAGGGAACCAAAAACATTCAGTACTTC. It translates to CATSRDQGTKNIQYF.

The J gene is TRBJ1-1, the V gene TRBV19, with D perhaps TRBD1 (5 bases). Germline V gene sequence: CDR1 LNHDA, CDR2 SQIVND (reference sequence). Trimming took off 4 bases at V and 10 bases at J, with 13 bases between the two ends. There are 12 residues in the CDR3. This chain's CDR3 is CASSTRFGGAFF. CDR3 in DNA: TGTGCCAGTAGTACCCGATTCGGGGGAGCTTTCTTT.

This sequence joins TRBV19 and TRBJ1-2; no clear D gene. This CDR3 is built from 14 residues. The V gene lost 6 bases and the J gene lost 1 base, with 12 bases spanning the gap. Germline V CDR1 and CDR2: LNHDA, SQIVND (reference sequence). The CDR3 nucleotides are TGTGCCAGTAGGGGTTTAGGAGGTAACTATGGCTACACCTTC. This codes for CASRGLGGNYGYTF. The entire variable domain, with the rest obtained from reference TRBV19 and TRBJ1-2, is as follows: DGGITQSPKYLFRKEGQNVTLSCEQNLNHDAMYWYRQDPGQGLRLIYYSQIVNDFQKGDIAEGYSVSREKKESFPLTVTSAQKNPTAFYLCASRGLGGNYGYTFGSGTRLTVV.

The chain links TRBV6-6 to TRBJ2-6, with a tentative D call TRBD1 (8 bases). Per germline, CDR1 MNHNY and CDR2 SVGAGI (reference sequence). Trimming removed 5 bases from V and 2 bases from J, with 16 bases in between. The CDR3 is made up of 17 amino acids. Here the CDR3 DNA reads TGTGCCAGCAGTCGAGACAGGGGAGGGGCTGGGGCCAACGTCCTGACTTTC. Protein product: CASSRDRGGAGANVLTF.